These 3 T cell receptor beta chains were sequenced from one sample in a study of blood T cell repertoires in COVID-19. Repertoires were generated with immunoSEQ multiplex PCR, while TCRdb's copy carries only in-frame clones and drops some. The repertoire holds approximately 96,000 clones, roughly 90% seen once, with 2.9% in the top ten. The sequenced sample consisted of peripheral blood. The receptors stem from a woman of 80 years or more with acute or convalescent COVID-19.

The rearrangement uses TRBV5-1 and TRBJ1-2; tentatively, D is TRBD1 (5 bases). This CDR3 has 12 residues. The germline CDR1 and CDR2 sequences are SGHRS and YFSETQ. Trimming left V 2 bases short and J 6 bases short, with 8 bases between. In DNA, the CDR3 is TGCGCCAGCAGCTTACGGGGGGATGGCTACACCTTC. As protein: CASSLRGDGYTF. The full variable domain, with the rest looked up from reference TRBV5-1 and TRBJ1-2, is KAGVTQTPRYLIKTRGQQVTLSCSPISGHRSVSWYQQTPGQGLQFLFEYFSETQRNKGNFPGRFSGRQFSNSRSEMNVSTLELGDSALYLCASSLRGDGYTFGSGTRLTVV.

This clone was seen ten or more times. V usage is TRBV27 and J usage is TRBJ1-6; TRBD1 aligns across 8 bases. The J segment lost 10 bases and the V segment lost 5 bases, leaving 16 bases of the junction unmatched. Per germline, CDR1 MNHEY and CDR2 SMNVEV (reference sequence). The CDR3 runs 17 residues. CDR3: CASSPAGQASGGSPLHF. CDR3 DNA sequence: TGTGCCAGCAGTCCGGCGGGACAGGCCTCAGGGGGGTCACCCCTCCACTTT.

V gene TRBV24-1 combines with J gene TRBJ1-2; possible D gene TRBD1, 5 bases. The CDR3 runs to 15 residues. Between the trimmed V and J ends, which lost 2 bases and 6 bases, there was a span of 15 bases. The germline CDR1 and CDR2 sequences are KGHDR and SFDVKD. The CDR3 DNA reads TGTGCCACCAGTGATTGGTTGGGGGGATGGAATGGCTACACCTTC. Its translation: CATSDWLGGWNGYTF.